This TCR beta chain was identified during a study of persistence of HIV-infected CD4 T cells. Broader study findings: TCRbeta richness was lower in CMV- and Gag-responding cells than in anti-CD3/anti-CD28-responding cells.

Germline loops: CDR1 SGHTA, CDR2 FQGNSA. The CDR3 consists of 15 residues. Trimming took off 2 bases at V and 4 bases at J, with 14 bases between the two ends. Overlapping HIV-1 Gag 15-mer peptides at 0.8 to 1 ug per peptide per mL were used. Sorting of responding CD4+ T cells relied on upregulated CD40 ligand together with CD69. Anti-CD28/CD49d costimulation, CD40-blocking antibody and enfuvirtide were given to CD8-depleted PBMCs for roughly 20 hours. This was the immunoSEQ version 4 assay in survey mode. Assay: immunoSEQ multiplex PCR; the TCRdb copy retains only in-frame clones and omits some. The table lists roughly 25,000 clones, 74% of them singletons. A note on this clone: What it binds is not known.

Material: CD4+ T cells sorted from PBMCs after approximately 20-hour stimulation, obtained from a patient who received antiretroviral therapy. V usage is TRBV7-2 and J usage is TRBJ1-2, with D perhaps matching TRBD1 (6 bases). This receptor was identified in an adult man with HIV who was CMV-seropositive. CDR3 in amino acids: CASSLNQGSVYGYTF. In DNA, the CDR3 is TGTGCCAGCAGCTTAAATCAGGGGTCAGTCTATGGCTACACCTTC.